This note documents a single TCR beta chain sequence. Its binding antigen is unknown. No quality values exist for individual bases; no much larger clone is one base distant. The source of the sample is a study of PD-L1 blockade in urothelial cancer (dated by TCRdb to about 2017). Concerning the study at large: Therapy was started in the mid-2010s for all patients, and atezolizumab 1,200 mg was administered intravenously every 3 weeks. Blood samples were analyzed at 3 weeks after treatment start (second dose) and at 6 weeks after treatment start. In the same patients who had TCR sequencing, pretreatment tumors also underwent whole exome sequencing and RNA sequencing. An exploratory multi-omic analysis was conducted of the somatic, immune and clinical correlates of response to PD-L1 blockade with atezolizumab in urothelial cancer. TCR sequencing covered pretreatment tumor samples and matched, serially collected peripheral blood taken before and after atezolizumab treatment. Pretreatment blood TCR-seq was available for about 28 patients, at least one posttreatment blood collection was obtained for roughly 24 patients, and tumor TCR-seq was available for roughly 24 patients. Blood samples gave a median of approximately 150,000 T cells and approximately 81,000 unique TCRs, with a median clonality of approximately 0.078. Durable clinical benefit was defined as a progression-free survival longer than 6 months, and TCR features were additionally tested against progression-free survival and overall survival. About nine tenths of the roughly 29 patients were males with bladder-origin urothelial cancer, and 18 of 29 reported a prior smoking history. Durable clinical benefit was achieved by nine patients but not by the remaining 20. Patients had an ECOG performance status of 0 or 1 and had received between 0 and 3 prior chemotherapy regimens.

Synthetic TCR analog templates were spiked into each PCR to estimate absolute template abundance from read counts. Using the immunoSEQ assay, TCRbeta CDR3 regions were amplified from genomic DNA with bias-controlled V and J gene primers. Sequencing of rearranged TCRbeta segments was performed at approximately 20X coverage. The paper's processing steps were these. Sequencing errors were corrected by clustering, and CDR3s were annotated against IMGT so that V, D and J genes could be assigned. Out-of-frame and stop-codon sequences were excluded, and only productive TCRbeta rearrangements were used in downstream analyses. To compute clonality, Shannon entropy was normalized by the log of the number of unique productive sequences and then subtracted from one. Fisher's exact test with Benjamini-Hochberg correction, at a threshold of adjusted p below 0.01, was used to find clones that differed between time points or between blood and tumor. Here the immuneACCESS table is served through TCRdb, limited to in-frame sequences with V and J called. Missing clones are a known gap in these copies; in checked studies unresolved V genes cover under half, and the rest lacks a known reason. V and J calls and clone size come straight from that table; D and trimming were deduced from the DNA. For this sample the table gives 70,000 or so clones, of which around 80% were detected only once. Of the sample, about 5.1% is held by the ten largest clones.

A total of about 31 patients with locally advanced or metastatic urothelial carcinoma, treated at Memorial Sloan Kettering on a trial protocol, made up the cohort. Peripheral blood mononuclear cells were collected pretreatment and during treatment, with between 1 and 8 total time points per patient. The Qiagen DNeasy Blood extraction kit was used to purify genomic DNA from total PBMCs and tumor samples. PBMCs were collected pretreatment and during treatment, and were isolated and stored as previously described. The germline V gene specifies SGDLS as CDR1 and YYNGEE as CDR2. The CDR3 numbers 14 residues from cysteine through phenylalanine. The kept DNA is CDR3 alone, 42 bases in frame from the first base. V gives up 0 bases and J gives up 5 bases, and the segment between their germline ends measures 12 bases. What the research found in general, with its limitations: Small sample size (n ≈ 28) and many exploratory analyses mean the results are intended to be hypothesis-generating. At 3 weeks after the start of treatment, tumor-associated TCR clones in peripheral blood had expanded more in patients with durable benefit (n ≈ 24, p = 0.022). Improved progression-free and overall survival was associated with having pretreatment peripheral blood TCR clonality below the median.

The V and J segments used are TRBV9 and TRBJ2-7; perhaps TRBD1 is the D gene, with 5 bases matching. The receptor was isolated from a man in his 70s with urothelial cancer. The source was PBMCs, collected around atezolizumab (anti-PD-L1) treatment. CDR3 reads: CASSVGGINNEQYF. The DNA sequence is TGTGCCAGCAGCGTAGGGGGCATAAATAACGAGCAGTACTTC.